This TCR beta chain is from a study of blood T cell repertoires in COVID-19. Using immunoSEQ multiplex PCR, the repertoire was profiled, and TCRdb retains in-frame clones only, with some absent. The sample records about 220,000 clones, less than 90% being singletons. The CDR3 is made up of 14 amino acids. V trimming: 6 bases; J trimming: 4 bases; junction bases outside the gene matches: 7. Germline V gene lookup returns CDR1 SNHLY and CDR2 FYNNEI. The sample taken for sequencing was peripheral blood. This chain uses TRBV2 with TRBJ1-2; TRBD1 aligns across 8 bases. This clonotype was obtained from a man aged 25-45 years with active or convalescent COVID-19. CDR3 in DNA: TGTGCCAGCAGCGAGACAGGGGTCTCCTATGGCTACACCTTC. Translating gives CASSETGVSYGYTF. Combining the CDR3 with reference TRBV2 and TRBJ1-2 gives the whole variable domain EPEVTQTPSHQVTQMGQEVILRCVPISNHLYFYWYRQILGQKVEFLVSFYNNEISEKSEIFDDQFSVERPDGSNFTLKIRSTKLEDSAMYFCASSETGVSYGYTFGSGTRLTVV.